This T cell receptor beta chain was sequenced for a study of regulatory T cells in long-lasting Graves disease. Across the study: Patients newly diagnosed with Graves' had been on antithyroid drugs for under 3 months.

Construction of TCR beta libraries relied on iRepertoire HTBI primers and on Arm-PCR targeting CDR3 regions. TCRdb recomputed calls from the multiplex PCR reads with MiXCR, one row per CDR3 protein. The table records roughly 520,000 distinct CDR3 sequences, around 13% of them present only once. Germline V gene data show CDR1 as DFQATT and CDR2 as SNEGSKA (reference sequence). CDR3 length equals 14 residues. The V gene lost 6 bases and the J gene lost 2 bases, with 14 bases spanning the gap. Time point given: newly diagnosed GD, antithyroid drugs for less than 3 months. PBMCs provided the RNA from which the TCR library was made. This same sample was also taken into another study, of T cells in Graves' hyperthyroidism and ophthalmopathy. In that study: Hyperthyroidism had been newly diagnosed in patients aged 18 to 65, and its duration was under 2 months. HTBI primers were employed in a first-round RT-PCR of the TCR CDR3. Using 13 V-J features, a model discriminated ophthalmopathy from stable hyperthyroidism.

This specimen consisted of peripheral blood mononuclear cells (PBMCs), obtained at new diagnosis, from a patient treated with antithyroid drugs. This receptor was taken from a young woman with Graves disease. The chain has TRBV20-1 and TRBJ2-1; D assignment may be TRBD1 or TRBD2 (5 bases each). The DNA of the CDR3 is TGCAGTGCCACACCTAGGGGAGCCTACAATGAGCAGTTCTTC. Protein sequence: CSATPRGAYNEQFF.